This T cell receptor beta chain was documented in a study of T cells in Graves' hyperthyroidism and ophthalmopathy. Many counts were recorded for this clonotype. The junction departs from germline at one end; a sequencing error may be responsible. Using RNA transcripts as the source, TCR beta CDR3 regions were amplified. The HTBI set primed first-round TCR CDR3 RT-PCR. TCRdb ran MiXCR on the multiplex PCR reads and lists one entry per CDR3 protein. The sample carries over 450,000 distinct CDR3 sequences, about 15% recorded once. Patients aged 18 to 65 with hyperthyroidism were newly diagnosed, with duration under 2 months. The CDR3 runs to 12 residues.

The chain joins TRBV12-3 or TRBV12-4 to TRBJ2-1, with D unresolved. This TCR came from a woman between 18 and 30 years old with Graves' hyperthyroidism. Input material: blood. CDR3 in amino acids: CASSLSANVQFF. The CDR3 DNA sequence: TGTGCCAGCAGTTTATCGGCCAATGTGCAGTTCTTC.